This is a list of T cell receptor beta chains from one sample in a study of cytomegalovirus exposure and HLA in healthy donors. Profiling relied on immunoSEQ multiplex PCR, and the TCRdb table lists in-frame clones only, not all of them. This sample's table reports about 70,000 clones. Sequenced input: PBMCs. Every receptor here comes from a female donor in good health and CMV-seropositive. Each CDR3 is given with its conserved first and last residue. The D gene is left open where the match is weak.

V gene: TRBV28; J gene: TRBJ1-2; D gene: -; CDR3 protein: CASSQERDGYTF; CDR3 DNA: TGTGCCAGCAGCCAAGAGAGGGATGGCTACACCTTC
V gene: TRBV20-1; J gene: TRBJ1-2; D gene: -; CDR3 protein: CSETGPYGYTF; CDR3 DNA: TGCAGTGAGACAGGCCCCTATGGCTACACCTTC
V gene: TRBV28; J gene: TRBJ2-7; D gene: -; CDR3 protein: CASSPPWLGAPEQYF; CDR3 DNA: TGTGCCAGCAGTCCCCCTTGGCTGGGGGCCCCCGAGCAGTACTTC
V gene: TRBV6-4; J gene: TRBJ2-3; D gene: -; CDR3 protein: CASSEEESATDTQYF; CDR3 DNA: TGTGCCAGCAGTGAGGAGGAGAGCGCAACAGATACGCAGTATTTT
V gene: TRBV2; J gene: TRBJ1-4; D gene: -; CDR3 protein: CASDTSGNEKLFF; CDR3 DNA: TGTGCCAGTGACACTTCGGGGAATGAAAAACTGTTTTTT
V gene: TRBV10-3; J gene: TRBJ2-2; D gene: TRBD1; CDR3 protein: CAISGDREATGELFF; CDR3 DNA: TGTGCCATCAGTGGGGACAGGGAGGCCACCGGGGAGCTGTTTTTT
V gene: TRBV30; J gene: TRBJ2-7; D gene: -; CDR3 protein: CAWSTSYEQYF; CDR3 DNA: TGTGCCTGGAGTACTTCTTACGAGCAGTACTTC
V gene: TRBV6-1; J gene: TRBJ1-5; D gene: -; CDR3 protein: CASSGGSAKNQPQHF; CDR3 DNA: TGTGCCAGCAGTGGGGGCAGTGCAAAGAATCAGCCCCAGCATTTT
V gene: TRBV7-2; J gene: TRBJ1-1; D gene: -; CDR3 protein: CASSLVSGISTEAFF; CDR3 DNA: TGTGCCAGCAGCTTAGTTTCAGGGATTAGCACTGAAGCTTTCTTT
V gene: TRBV4-1; J gene: TRBJ2-7; D gene: -; CDR3 protein: CASSQDLARPYEQYF; CDR3 DNA: TGCGCCAGCAGCCAAGATCTGGCCCGTCCCTACGAGCAGTACTTC
V gene: TRBV9; J gene: TRBJ2-3; D gene: -; CDR3 protein: CASSSVGSYTDTQYF; CDR3 DNA: TGTGCCAGCAGCTCCGTGGGGAGCTACACAGATACGCAGTATTTT
V gene: TRBV4-3; J gene: TRBJ2-1; D gene: -; CDR3 protein: CASSHPANSGTVDYNEQFF; CDR3 DNA: TGCGCCAGCAGCCACCCCGCGAATTCCGGGACTGTGGACTACAATGAGCAGTTCTTC
V gene: TRBV28; J gene: TRBJ2-3; D gene: TRBD1; CDR3 protein: CASSFLGQNTDTQYF; CDR3 DNA: TGTGCCAGCAGTTTTCTGGGACAGAACACAGATACGCAGTATTTT
V gene: TRBV9; J gene: TRBJ1-4; D gene: TRBD1; CDR3 protein: CASSTAGGSGEKLFF; CDR3 DNA: TGTGCCAGCAGCACCGCAGGGGGTTCGGGCGAAAAACTGTTTTTT
V gene: TRBV19; J gene: TRBJ1-5; D gene: -; CDR3 protein: CASNWGDSNQPQHF; CDR3 DNA: TGTGCCAGTAATTGGGGCGATAGCAATCAGCCCCAGCATTTT
V gene: TRBV28; J gene: TRBJ2-2; D gene: -; CDR3 protein: CASRTGIGELFF; CDR3 DNA: TGTGCCAGCAGAACCGGGATCGGGGAGCTGTTTTTT
V gene: TRBV27; J gene: TRBJ2-7; D gene: -; CDR3 protein: CASSPIRGYEQYF; CDR3 DNA: TGTGCCAGCAGTCCTATCAGGGGTTACGAGCAGTACTTC
V gene: TRBV30; J gene: TRBJ1-2; D gene: -; CDR3 protein: CAWARAANYGYTF; CDR3 DNA: TGTGCCTGGGCGAGGGCGGCTAACTATGGCTACACCTTC
V gene: TRBV30; J gene: TRBJ1-1; D gene: TRBD1; CDR3 protein: CAWSRSTGGYEAFF; CDR3 DNA: TGTGCCTGGAGTCGATCGACAGGGGGCTATGAAGCTTTCTTT
V gene: TRBV29-1; J gene: TRBJ2-1; D gene: -; CDR3 protein: CSALGGVSDNEQFF; CDR3 DNA: TGCAGCGCCCTAGGGGGGGTTTCCGACAATGAGCAGTTCTTC
V gene: TRBV6-6; J gene: TRBJ2-2; D gene: -; CDR3 protein: CASSPRGTGELFF; CDR3 DNA: TGTGCCAGCAGTCCCCGAGGCACCGGGGAGCTGTTTTTT
V gene: TRBV7-6; J gene: TRBJ2-5; D gene: -; CDR3 protein: CASSLGQAGTRETQYF; CDR3 DNA: TGTGCCAGCAGCTTAGGGCAGGCGGGCACGAGAGAGACCCAGTACTTC
V gene: TRBV28; J gene: TRBJ2-7; D gene: -; CDR3 protein: CASSLGGFTYEQYF; CDR3 DNA: TGTGCCAGCAGTTTGGGCGGGTTCACCTACGAGCAGTACTTC
V gene: TRBV19; J gene: TRBJ1-4; D gene: -; CDR3 protein: CASSIGRGSGDEKLFF; CDR3 DNA: TGTGCCAGTAGTATAGGTAGGGGGAGCGGAGATGAAAAACTGTTTTTT
V gene: TRBV7-8; J gene: TRBJ2-7; D gene: -; CDR3 protein: CASSLAGDRADYEQYF; CDR3 DNA: TGTGCCAGCAGCCTAGCGGGCGACAGGGCGGACTACGAGCAGTACTTC
V gene: TRBV5-1; J gene: TRBJ2-7; D gene: TRBD1; CDR3 protein: CASSSDRDYEQYF; CDR3 DNA: TGCGCCAGCAGCTCGGACAGGGACTACGAGCAGTACTTC